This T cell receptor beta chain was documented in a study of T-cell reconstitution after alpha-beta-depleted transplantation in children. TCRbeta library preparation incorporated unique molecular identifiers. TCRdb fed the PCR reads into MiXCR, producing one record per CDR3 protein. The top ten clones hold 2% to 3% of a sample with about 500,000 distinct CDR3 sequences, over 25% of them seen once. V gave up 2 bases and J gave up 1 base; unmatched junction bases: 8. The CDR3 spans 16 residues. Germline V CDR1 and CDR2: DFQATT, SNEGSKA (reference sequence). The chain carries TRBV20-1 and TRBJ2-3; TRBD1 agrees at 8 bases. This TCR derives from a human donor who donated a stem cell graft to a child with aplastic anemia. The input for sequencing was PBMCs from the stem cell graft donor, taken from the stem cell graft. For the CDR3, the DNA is TGCAGTGCTAGATCGAGGACAGGGCTAGGCACAGATACGCAGTATTTT. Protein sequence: CSARSRTGLGTDTQYF.